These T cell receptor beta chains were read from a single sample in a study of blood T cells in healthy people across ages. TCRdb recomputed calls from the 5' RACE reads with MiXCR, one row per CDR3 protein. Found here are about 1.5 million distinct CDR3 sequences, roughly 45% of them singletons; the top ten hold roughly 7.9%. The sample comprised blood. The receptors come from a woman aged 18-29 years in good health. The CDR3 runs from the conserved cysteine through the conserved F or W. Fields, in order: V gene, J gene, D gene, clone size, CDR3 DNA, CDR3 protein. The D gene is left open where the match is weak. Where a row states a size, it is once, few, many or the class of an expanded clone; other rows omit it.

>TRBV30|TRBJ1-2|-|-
TGTGCCTGGAGCGCCCATAACAGGGAGGGGCCTAACTATGGCTACACCTTC
CAWSAHNREGPNYGYTF
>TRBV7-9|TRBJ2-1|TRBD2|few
TGTGCCAGCAGCTTAGGCCTAGCGGGGGGCCCGACTAAAGACAATGAGCAGTTCTTC
CASSLGLAGGPTKDNEQFF
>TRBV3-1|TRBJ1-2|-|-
TGTGCCAGCAGCACGGTAGGCAGTTACACCTTC
CASSTVGSYTF
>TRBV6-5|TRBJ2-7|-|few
TGTGCCAGCAGTTATAGAGGCAGGGTCTACGAGCAGTACTTC
CASSYRGRVYEQYF
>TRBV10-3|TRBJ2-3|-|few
TGTGCCATCAGCGGGGACGCTACGGATACGCAGTATTTT
CAISGDATDTQYF
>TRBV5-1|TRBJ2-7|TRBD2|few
TGCGCCAGCAGCGCACGCCTAGCGGGAGGTCCCTACGAGCAGTACTTC
CASSARLAGGPYEQYF
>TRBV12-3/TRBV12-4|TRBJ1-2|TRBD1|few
TGTGCCAGCAGTTGGACAGGGGAGAACTATGGCTACACCTTC
CASSWTGENYGYTF
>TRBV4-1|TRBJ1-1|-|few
TGCGCCAGCAGCCAGACGGGGCTCGGCAGGGCCGGTTCTGAAGCTTTCTTT
CASSQTGLGRAGSEAFF
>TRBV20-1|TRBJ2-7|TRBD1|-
TGCAGTGCGCCAGGGACAGCCCAATACGAGCAGTACTTC
CSAPGTAQYEQYF
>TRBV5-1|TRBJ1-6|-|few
TGCGCCAGCAGCCATACACCTGATAATTCACCCCTCCACTTT
CASSHTPDNSPLHF
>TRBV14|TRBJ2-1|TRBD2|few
TGTGCCAGCAGCCAACTACTAGCGTACCTCAACAATGAGCAGTTCTTC
CASSQLLAYLNNEQFF
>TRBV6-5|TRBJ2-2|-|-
TGTGCCAGCAGTTACTCGAATCCTGGGGAGCTGTTTTTT
CASSYSNPGELFF
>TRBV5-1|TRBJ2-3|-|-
TGCGCCAGCAGCTTGGGAGGCGAGCGGGTTGCAGATACGCAGTATTTT
CASSLGGERVADTQYF
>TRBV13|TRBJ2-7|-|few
TGTGCCAGCAGCGCCGTTAGCGGCTCCTACGAGCAGTACTTC
CASSAVSGSYEQYF
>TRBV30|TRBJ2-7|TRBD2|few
TGTGCCTGTCAATCGCGCAGGCCAAACCTAGCGGGTACTTACGAGCAGTACTTC
CACQSRRPNLAGTYEQYF
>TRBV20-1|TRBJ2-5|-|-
TGCAGTGCTAGTAGGCACAAACAAGAGACCCAGTACTTC
CSASRHKQETQYF
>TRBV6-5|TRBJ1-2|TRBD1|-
TGTGCCAGCAGTTACCTGGGACAGGGGGCTTCCTATGGCTACACCTTC
CASSYLGQGASYGYTF
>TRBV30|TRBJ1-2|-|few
TGTGCCTGGAGTGTAACCGGGACCCAACCTCGGGGCTACACCTTC
CAWSVTGTQPRGYTF
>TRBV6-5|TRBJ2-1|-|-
TGTGCCAGCAGTTTAGGTTGGAATGAGCAGTTCTTC
CASSLGWNEQFF
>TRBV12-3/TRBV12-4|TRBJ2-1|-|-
TGTGCCAGCAGTTTGGGAGCCCTATCGTCCTCCTACAATGAGCAGTTCTTC
CASSLGALSSSYNEQFF
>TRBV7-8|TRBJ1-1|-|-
TGTGCCAGCAGCCCCTCGGTAGGGTCGAACACTGAAGCTTTCTTT
CASSPSVGSNTEAFF
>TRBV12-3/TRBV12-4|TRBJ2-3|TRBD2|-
TGTGCCAGCGCGATAGCGGGACTAAACACAGATACGCAGTATTTT
CASAIAGLNTDTQYF
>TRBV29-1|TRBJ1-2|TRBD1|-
TGCAGCGTTGCCCCGGGACAGGGGGCAAGGTATGGCTACACCTTC
CSVAPGQGARYGYTF
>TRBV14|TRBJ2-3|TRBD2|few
TGTGCCAGCAGCCAACGCGGGAGGGCCTGGGGAGATACGCAGTATTTT
CASSQRGRAWGDTQYF
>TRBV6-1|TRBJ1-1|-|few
TGTGCCAGCAGGGAACAATTAACGAACACTGAAGCTTTCTTT
CASREQLTNTEAFF
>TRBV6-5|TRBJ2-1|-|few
TGTGCCAGCAGTCCGAGCCACCCTAGATACAATGAGCAGTTCTTC
CASSPSHPRYNEQFF
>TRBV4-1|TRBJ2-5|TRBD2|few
TGCGCCAGCAGCCAAGTGGGGACTAGTGCTGAGACCCAGTACTTC
CASSQVGTSAETQYF
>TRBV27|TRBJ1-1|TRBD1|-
TGTGCCAGCATCGAGGACAGGAGGGCTTTCTTT
CASIEDRRAFF
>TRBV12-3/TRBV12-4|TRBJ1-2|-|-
TGTGCCAGCAGTTTAGTGGACACATATATTAACTATGGCTACACCTTC
CASSLVDTYINYGYTF
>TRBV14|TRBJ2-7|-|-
TGTGCCAGCAGCCGCTTGGGGGGTACTTCCTACGAGCAGTACTTC
CASSRLGGTSYEQYF
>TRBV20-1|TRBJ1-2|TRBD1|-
TGCAGTGCTAGAGTCCCGGACAGGGGCAACTATGGCTACACCTTC
CSARVPDRGNYGYTF
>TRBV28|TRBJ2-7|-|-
TGTGCCAGCAGTTTACGGGCCGGCTTCTTTCTCGAGCAGTACTTC
CASSLRAGFFLEQYF
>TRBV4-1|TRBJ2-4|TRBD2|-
TGCGCCAGCAGCCATACACTTCCCCGGGGGGAGCAGTACTTC
CASSHTLPRGEQYF
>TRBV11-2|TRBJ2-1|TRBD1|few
TGTGCCAGCAGCTTAGCTTCCAGGGGGCTAGACGAGCAGTTCTTC
CASSLASRGLDEQFF
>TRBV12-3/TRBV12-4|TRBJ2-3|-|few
TGTGCCAGCAGCCGCAGTGGGGGGCAGTATTTT
CASSRSGGQYF
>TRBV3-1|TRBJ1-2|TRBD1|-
TGTGCCAGCAGCCAAGAGGGGACAGGCCTAATTAACTATGGCTACACCTTC
CASSQEGTGLINYGYTF
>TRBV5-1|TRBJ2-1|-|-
TGCGCCAGCAGCCCCGGGACCAAGTCACATGAGCAGTTCTTC
CASSPGTKSHEQFF
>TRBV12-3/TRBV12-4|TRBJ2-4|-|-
TGTGCCAGCAGTACCCTAGGAGCGGGCCTAAACATTCAGTACTTC
CASSTLGAGLNIQYF
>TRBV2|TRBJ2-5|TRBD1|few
TGTGCCAGCAGTGAGGGGACAGGGTTGGAGACCCAGTACTTC
CASSEGTGLETQYF
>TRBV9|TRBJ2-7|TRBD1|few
TGTGCCAGCAGCGTAGAGGGACAGGGGAATTTAGCCTACGAGCAGTACTTC
CASSVEGQGNLAYEQYF
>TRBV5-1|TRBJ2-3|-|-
TGCGCCAGCAGCTCCCGCGGGGGCCCCGGGACAGATACGCAGTATTTT
CASSSRGGPGTDTQYF
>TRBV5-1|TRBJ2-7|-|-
TGCGCCAGCAGCTCTATCACGGGACACTCCTACGAGCAGTACTTC
CASSSITGHSYEQYF
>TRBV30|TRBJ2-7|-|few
TGTGCCTGGGGGGGGGGACAGGAGGTTAGCGAGCAGTACTTC
CAWGGGQEVSEQYF
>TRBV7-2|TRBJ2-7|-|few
TGTGCCAGCAGCTTAAGGCCCCCTACTTTCGGGCGCGAGCAGTACTTC
CASSLRPPTFGREQYF
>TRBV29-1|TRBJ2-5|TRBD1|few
TGCAGCGTCCACACAGGGGGGGAGACCCAGTACTTC
CSVHTGGETQYF
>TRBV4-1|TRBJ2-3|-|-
TGCGCCAGCTCCCCAACCGGGGCCCCAACAGATACGCAGTATTTT
CASSPTGAPTDTQYF
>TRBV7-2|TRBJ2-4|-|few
TGTGCCAGCAGCCTGAGCGTTGCTAAAAACATTCAGTACTTC
CASSLSVAKNIQYF
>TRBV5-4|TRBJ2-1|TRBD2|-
TGTGCCAGCAGCTCCCTACTAGCGGGAGAGGCTAATGAGCAGTTCTTC
CASSSLLAGEANEQFF
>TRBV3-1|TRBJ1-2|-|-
TGTGCCAGCAGCCAAGATTGGACAGACTATGGCTACACCTTC
CASSQDWTDYGYTF